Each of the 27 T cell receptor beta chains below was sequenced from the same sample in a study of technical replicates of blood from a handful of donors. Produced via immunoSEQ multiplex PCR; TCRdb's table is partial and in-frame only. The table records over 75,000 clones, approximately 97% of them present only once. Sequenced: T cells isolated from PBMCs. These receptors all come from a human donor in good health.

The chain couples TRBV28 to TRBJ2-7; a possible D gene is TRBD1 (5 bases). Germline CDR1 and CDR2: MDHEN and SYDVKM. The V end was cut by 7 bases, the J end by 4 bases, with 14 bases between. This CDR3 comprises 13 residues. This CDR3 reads CASTAGPEYEQYF. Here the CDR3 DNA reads TGTGCCAGCACCGCAGGGCCCGAATACGAGCAGTACTTC.

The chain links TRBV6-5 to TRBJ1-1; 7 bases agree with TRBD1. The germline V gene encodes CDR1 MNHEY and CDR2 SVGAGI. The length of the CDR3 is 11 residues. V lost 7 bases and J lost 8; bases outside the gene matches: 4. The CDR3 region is CASIQGGEAFF. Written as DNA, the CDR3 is TGTGCCAGCATCCAAGGGGGCGAAGCTTTCTTT.

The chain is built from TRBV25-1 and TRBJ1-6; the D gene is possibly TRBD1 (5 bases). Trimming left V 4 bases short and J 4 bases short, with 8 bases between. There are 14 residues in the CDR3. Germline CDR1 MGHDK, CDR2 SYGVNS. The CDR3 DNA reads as TGTGCCAGCAGTGCCGACAGTTATAATTCACCCCTCCACTTT. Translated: CASSADSYNSPLHF.

The CDR3 DNA follows: TGTGCCAGCAGTGAGAGAGTCTACGAGCAGTACTTC. Translation gives CASSERVYEQYF. The chain has TRBV2 and TRBJ2-7; no reliable D call. The V end lost 3 bases, the J end lost 3 bases, and 6 bases lay between the germline ends. The germline V gene has CDR1 SNHLY and CDR2 FYNNEI. The CDR3 sequence is 12 residues long.

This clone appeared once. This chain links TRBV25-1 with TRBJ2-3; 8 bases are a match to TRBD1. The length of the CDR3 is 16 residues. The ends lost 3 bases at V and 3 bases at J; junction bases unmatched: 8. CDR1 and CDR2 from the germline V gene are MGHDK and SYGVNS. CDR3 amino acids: CASSDYQGARTDTQYF. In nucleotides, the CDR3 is TGTGCCAGCAGTGATTATCAGGGGGCGCGGACAGATACGCAGTATTTT. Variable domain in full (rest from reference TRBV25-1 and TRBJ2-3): EADIYQTPRYLVIGTGKKITLECSQTMGHDKMYWYQQDPGMELHLIHYSYGVNSTEKGDLSSESTVSRIRTEHFPLTLESARPSHTSQYLCASSDYQGARTDTQYFGPGTRLTVL.

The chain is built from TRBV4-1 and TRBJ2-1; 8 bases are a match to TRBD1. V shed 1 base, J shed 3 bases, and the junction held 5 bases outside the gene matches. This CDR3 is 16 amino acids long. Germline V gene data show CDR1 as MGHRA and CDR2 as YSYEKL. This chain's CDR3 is CASSQGRGLNYNEQFF. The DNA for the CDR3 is TGCGCCAGCAGCCAAGGCAGGGGGCTTAACTACAATGAGCAGTTCTTC.

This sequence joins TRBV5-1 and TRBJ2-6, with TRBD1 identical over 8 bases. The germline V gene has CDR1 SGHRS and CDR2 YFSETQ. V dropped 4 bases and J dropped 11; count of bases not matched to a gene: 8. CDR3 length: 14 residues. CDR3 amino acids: CASSAGQGLDVLTF. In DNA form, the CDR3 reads TGCGCCAGCAGCGCCGGACAGGGTCTAGACGTCCTGACTTTC.

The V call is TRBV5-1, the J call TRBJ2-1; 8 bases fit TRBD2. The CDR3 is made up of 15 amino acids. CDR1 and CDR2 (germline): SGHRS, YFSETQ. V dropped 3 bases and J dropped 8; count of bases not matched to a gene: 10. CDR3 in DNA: TGCGCCAGCAGCTCTGGTGGGACTAGAGCGGATGAGCAGTTCTTC. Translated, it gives CASSSGGTRADEQFF.

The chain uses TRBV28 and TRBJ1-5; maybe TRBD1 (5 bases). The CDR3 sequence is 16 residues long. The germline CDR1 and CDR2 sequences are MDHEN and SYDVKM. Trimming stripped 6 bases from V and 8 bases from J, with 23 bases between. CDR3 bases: TGTGCCAGCAGGCCCTATGATGGGGGGTTCTATGAGCCCCAGCATTTT. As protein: CASRPYDGGFYEPQHF. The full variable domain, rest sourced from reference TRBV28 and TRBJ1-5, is DVKVTQSSRYLVKRTGEKVFLECVQDMDHENMFWYRQDPGLGLRLIYFSYDVKMKEKGDIPEGYSVSREKKERFSLILESASTNQTSMYLCASRPYDGGFYEPQHFGDGTRLSIL.

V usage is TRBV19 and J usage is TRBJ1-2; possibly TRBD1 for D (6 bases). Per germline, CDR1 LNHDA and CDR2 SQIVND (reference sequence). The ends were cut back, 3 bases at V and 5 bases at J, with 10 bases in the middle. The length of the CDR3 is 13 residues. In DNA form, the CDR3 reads TGTGCCAGTAGTATCCCGGACAGTTATGGCTACACCTTC. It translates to CASSIPDSYGYTF. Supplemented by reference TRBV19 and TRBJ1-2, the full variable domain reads DGGITQSPKYLFRKEGQNVTLSCEQNLNHDAMYWYRQDPGQGLRLIYYSQIVNDFQKGDIAEGYSVSREKKESFPLTVTSAQKNPTAFYLCASSIPDSYGYTFGSGTRLTVV.

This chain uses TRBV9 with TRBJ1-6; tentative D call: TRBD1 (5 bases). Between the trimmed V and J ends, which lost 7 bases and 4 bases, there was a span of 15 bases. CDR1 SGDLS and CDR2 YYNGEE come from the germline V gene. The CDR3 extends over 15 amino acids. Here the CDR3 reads CASQARGSYNSPLHF. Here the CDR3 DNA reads TGTGCCAGCCAGGCCCGGGGGTCTTATAATTCACCCCTCCACTTT.

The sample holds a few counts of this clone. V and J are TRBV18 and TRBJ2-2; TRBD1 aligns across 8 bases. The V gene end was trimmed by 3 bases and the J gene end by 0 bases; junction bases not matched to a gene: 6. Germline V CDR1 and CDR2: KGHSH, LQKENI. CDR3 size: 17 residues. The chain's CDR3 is CASSPYGTGANTGELFF. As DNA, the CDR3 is TGTGCCAGCTCACCGTATGGGACAGGCGCGAACACCGGGGAGCTGTTTTTT. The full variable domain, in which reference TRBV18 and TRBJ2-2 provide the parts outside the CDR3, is NAGVMQNPRHLVRRRGQEARLRCSPMKGHSHVYWYRQLPEEGLKFMVYLQKENIIDESGMPKERFSAEFPKEGPSILRIQQVVRGDSAAYFCASSPYGTGANTGELFFGEGSRLTVL.

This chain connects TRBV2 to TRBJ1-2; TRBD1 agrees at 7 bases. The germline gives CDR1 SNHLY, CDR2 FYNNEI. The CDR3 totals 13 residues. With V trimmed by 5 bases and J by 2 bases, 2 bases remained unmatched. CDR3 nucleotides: TGTGCCAGCAGTCAGACAGGGAACTATGGCTACACCTTC. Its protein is CASSQTGNYGYTF. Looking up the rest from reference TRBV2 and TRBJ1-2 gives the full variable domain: EPEVTQTPSHQVTQMGQEVILRCVPISNHLYFYWYRQILGQKVEFLVSFYNNEISEKSEIFDDQFSVERPDGSNFTLKIRSTKLEDSAMYFCASSQTGNYGYTFGSGTRLTVV.

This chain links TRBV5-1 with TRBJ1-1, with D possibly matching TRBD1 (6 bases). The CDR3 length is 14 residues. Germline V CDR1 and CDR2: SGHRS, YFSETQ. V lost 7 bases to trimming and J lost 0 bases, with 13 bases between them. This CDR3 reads CASGGASMNTEAFF. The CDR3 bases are TGCGCCAGCGGGGGGGCTTCCATGAACACTGAAGCTTTCTTT.

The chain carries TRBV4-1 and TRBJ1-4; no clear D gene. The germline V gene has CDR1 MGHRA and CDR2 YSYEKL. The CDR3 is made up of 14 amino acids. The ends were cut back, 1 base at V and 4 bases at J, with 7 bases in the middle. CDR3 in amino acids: CASSQVPINEKLFF. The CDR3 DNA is TGCGCCAGCAGCCAAGTTCCTATTAATGAAAAACTGTTTTTT.

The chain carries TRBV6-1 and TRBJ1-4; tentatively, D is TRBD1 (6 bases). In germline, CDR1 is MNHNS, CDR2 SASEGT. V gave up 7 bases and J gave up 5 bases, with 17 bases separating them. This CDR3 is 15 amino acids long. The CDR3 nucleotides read TGTGCCAGCAATGCGGGGGGCGGCAGGAATGAAAAACTGTTTTTT. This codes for CASNAGGGRNEKLFF.

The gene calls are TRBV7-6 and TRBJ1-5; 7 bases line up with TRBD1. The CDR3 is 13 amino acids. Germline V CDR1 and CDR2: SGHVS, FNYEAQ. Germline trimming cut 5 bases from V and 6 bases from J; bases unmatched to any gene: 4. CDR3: CASSPDRVQPQHF. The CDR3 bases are TGTGCCAGCAGCCCTGACAGGGTTCAGCCCCAGCATTTT.

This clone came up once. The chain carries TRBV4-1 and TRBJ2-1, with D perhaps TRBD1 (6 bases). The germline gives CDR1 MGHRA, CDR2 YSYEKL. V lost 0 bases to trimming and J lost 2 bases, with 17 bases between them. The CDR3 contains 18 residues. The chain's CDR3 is CASSQERTASPTYNEQFF. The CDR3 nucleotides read TGCGCCAGCAGCCAAGAACGGACAGCAAGTCCTACCTACAATGAGCAGTTCTTC.

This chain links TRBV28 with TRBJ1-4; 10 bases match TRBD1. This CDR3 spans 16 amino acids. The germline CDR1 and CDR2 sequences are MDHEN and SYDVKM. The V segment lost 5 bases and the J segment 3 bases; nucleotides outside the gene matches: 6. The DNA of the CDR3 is TGTGCCAGCAGTGGGGACAGGGGCCCCCCTAATGAAAAACTGTTTTTT. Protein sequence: CASSGDRGPPNEKLFF. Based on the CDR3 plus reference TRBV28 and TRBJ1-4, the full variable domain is DVKVTQSSRYLVKRTGEKVFLECVQDMDHENMFWYRQDPGLGLRLIYFSYDVKMKEKGDIPEGYSVSREKKERFSLILESASTNQTSMYLCASSGDRGPPNEKLFFGSGTQLSVL.

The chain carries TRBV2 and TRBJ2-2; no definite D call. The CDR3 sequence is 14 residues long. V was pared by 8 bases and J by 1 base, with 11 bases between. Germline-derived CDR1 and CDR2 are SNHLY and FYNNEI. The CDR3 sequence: CASFMIRNTGELFF. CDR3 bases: TGTGCCAGCTTTATGATTAGGAACACCGGGGAGCTGTTTTTT. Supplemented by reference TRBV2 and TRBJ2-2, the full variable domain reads EPEVTQTPSHQVTQMGQEVILRCVPISNHLYFYWYRQILGQKVEFLVSFYNNEISEKSEIFDDQFSVERPDGSNFTLKIRSTKLEDSAMYFCASFMIRNTGELFFGEGSRLTVL.

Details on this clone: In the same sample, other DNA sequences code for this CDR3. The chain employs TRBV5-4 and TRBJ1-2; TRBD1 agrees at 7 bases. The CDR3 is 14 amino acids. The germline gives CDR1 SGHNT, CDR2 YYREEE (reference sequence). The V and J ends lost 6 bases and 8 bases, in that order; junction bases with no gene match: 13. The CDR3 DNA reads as TGTGCCAGCAACACGGACAGGCGGTCTTTGGGCTACACCTTC. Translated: CASNTDRRSLGYTF.

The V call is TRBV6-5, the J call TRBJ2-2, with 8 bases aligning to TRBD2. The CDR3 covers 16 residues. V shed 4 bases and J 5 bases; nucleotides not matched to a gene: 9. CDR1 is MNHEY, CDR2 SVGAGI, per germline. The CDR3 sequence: CASSFGLAGLTGELFF. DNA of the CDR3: TGTGCCAGCAGTTTCGGACTAGCAGGGCTTACCGGGGAGCTGTTTTTT.

The CDR3 bases are TGCGCCAGCAGCTTACTAGCGGGAGGAGGTAATGAGCAGTTCTTC. Its protein product is CASSLLAGGGNEQFF. J is TRBJ2-1 and V is TRBV5-1, with TRBD2 identical over 12 bases. V lost 2 bases and J lost 7; bases outside the gene matches: 4. This CDR3 comprises 15 residues. The V gene's germline CDR1 is SGHRS and CDR2 YFSETQ.

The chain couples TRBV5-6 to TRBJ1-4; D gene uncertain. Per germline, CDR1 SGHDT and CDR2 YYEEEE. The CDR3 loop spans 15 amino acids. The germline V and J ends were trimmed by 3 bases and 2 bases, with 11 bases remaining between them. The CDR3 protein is CASSSLLGTNEKLFF. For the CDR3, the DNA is TGTGCCAGCAGCTCCCTACTCGGGACTAATGAAAAACTGTTTTTT.

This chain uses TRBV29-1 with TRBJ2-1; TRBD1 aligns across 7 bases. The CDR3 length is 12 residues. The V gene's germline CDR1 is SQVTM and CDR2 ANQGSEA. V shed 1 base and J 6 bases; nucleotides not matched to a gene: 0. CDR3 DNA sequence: TGCAGCGTTGAAGGGGACAGCAATGAGCAGTTCTTC. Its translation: CSVEGDSNEQFF.

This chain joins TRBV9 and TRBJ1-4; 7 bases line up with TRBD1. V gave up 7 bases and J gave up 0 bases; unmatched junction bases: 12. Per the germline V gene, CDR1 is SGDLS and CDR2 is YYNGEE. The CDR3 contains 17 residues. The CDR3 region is CASARQGATSTNEKLFF. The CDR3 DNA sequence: TGTGCCAGCGCGAGACAGGGCGCAACATCAACTAATGAAAAACTGTTTTTT.

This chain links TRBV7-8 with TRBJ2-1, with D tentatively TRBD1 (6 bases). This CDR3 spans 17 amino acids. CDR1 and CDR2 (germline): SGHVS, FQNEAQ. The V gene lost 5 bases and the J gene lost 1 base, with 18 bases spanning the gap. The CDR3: CASSHGGGGGSYNEQFF. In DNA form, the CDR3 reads TGTGCCAGCAGCCATGGGGGCGGTGGAGGTTCCTACAATGAGCAGTTCTTC.